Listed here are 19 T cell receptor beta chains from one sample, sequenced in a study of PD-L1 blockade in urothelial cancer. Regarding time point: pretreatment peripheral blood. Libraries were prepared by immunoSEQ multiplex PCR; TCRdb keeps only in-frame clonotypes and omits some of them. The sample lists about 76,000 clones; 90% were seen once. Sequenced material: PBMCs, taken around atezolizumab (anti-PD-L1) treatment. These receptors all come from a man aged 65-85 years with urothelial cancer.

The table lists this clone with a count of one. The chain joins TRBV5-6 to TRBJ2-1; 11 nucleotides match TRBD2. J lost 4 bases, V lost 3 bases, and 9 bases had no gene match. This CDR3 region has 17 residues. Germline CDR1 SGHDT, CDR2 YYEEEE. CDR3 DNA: TGTGCCAGCAGCTATCACCCGGGGACTAGCGGATACAATGAGCAGTTCTTC. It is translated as CASSYHPGTSGYNEQFF.

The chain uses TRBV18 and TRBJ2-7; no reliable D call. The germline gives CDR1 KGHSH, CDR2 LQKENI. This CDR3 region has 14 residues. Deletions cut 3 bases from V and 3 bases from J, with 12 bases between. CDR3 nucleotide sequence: TGTGCCAGCTCACCCCAAGAGAACTACTACGAGCAGTACTTC. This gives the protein CASSPQENYYEQYF.

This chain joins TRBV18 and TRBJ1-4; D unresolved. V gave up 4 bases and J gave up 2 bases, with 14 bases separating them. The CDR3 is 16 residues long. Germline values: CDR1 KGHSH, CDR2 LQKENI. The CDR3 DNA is TGTGCCAGCTCACTAAGAACCGGGTCGACTAATGAAAAACTGTTTTTT. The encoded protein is CASSLRTGSTNEKLFF.

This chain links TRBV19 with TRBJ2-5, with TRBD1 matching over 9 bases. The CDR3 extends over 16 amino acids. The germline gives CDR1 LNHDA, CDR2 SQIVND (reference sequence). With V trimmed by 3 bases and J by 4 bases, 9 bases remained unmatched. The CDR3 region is CASSIRLGQGGETQYF. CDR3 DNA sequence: TGTGCCAGTAGTATCCGCCTGGGACAGGGTGGAGAGACCCAGTACTTC.

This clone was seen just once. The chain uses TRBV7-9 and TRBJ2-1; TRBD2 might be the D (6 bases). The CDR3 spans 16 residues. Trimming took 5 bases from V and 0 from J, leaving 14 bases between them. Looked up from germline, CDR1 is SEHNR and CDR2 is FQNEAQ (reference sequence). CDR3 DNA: TGTGCCAGCAGCCCCGTGTTCGGGAGCTCCTACAATGAGCAGTTCTTC. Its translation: CASSPVFGSSYNEQFF.

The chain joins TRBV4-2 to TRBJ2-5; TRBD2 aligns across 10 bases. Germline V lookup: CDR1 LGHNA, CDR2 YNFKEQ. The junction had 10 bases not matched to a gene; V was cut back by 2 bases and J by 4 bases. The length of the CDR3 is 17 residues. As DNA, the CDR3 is TGTGCCAGCAGCCAACTAGCGGGAGAAGATTTGAGAGAGACCCAGTACTTC. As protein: CASSQLAGEDLRETQYF.

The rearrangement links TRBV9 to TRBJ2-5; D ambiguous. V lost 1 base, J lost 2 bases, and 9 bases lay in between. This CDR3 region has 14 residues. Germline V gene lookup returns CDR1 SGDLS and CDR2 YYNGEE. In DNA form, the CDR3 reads TGTGCCAGCAGCGTAAGTCCTCTACAAGAGACCCAGTACTTC. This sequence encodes CASSVSPLQETQYF.

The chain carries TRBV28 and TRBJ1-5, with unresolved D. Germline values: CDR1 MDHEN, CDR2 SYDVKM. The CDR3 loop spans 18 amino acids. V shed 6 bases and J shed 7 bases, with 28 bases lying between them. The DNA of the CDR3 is TGTGCCAGCAGCCCACACATACGCGGCGGGGAAACAAAACAGCCCCAGCATTTT. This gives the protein CASSPHIRGGETKQPQHF.

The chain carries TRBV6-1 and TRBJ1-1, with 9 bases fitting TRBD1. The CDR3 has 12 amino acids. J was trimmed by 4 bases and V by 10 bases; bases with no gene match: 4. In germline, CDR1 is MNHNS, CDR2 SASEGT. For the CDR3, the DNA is TGTGCCACCACAGGGGGCGGCACTGAAGCTTTCTTT. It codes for CATTGGGTEAFF.

The CDR3 DNA reads as TGTGCCAGCAGCTTTCAGGGGAACACTGAAGCTTTCTTT. It translates to CASSFQGNTEAFF. V is TRBV11-2 and J is TRBJ1-1, with a weak D call TRBD1 (5 bases). Germline values: CDR1 SGHAT, CDR2 FQNNGV. This CDR3 contains 13 residues. Trimming pared 3 bases from V and 1 base from J, leaving 6 bases between.

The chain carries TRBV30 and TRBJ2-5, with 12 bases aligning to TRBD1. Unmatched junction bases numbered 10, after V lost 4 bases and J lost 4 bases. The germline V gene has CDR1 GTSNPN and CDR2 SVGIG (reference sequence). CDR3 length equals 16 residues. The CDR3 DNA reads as TGTGCCTGGATCCCCGGGACAGGGGGCAGCGGAGAGACCCAGTACTTC. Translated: CAWIPGTGGSGETQYF.

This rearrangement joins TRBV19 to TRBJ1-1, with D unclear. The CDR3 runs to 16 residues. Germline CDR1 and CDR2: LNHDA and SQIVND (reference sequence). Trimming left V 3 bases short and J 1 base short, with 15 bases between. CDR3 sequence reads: CASSIGGVLRNTEAFF. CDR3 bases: TGTGCCAGTAGTATCGGCGGGGTACTAAGGAACACTGAAGCTTTCTTT.

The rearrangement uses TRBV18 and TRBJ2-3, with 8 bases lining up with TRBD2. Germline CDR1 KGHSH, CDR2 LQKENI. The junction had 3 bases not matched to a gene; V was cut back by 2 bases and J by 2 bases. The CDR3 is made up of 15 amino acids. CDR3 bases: TGTGCCAGCTCACCAAGGACTAGCAACACAGATACGCAGTATTTT. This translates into CASSPRTSNTDTQYF.

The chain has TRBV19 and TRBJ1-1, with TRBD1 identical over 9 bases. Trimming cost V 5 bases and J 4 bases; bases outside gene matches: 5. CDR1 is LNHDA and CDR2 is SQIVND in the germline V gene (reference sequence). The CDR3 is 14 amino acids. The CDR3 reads CASSHRGRVTEAFF. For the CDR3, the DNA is TGTGCCAGTAGTCACAGGGGGCGAGTCACTGAAGCTTTCTTT. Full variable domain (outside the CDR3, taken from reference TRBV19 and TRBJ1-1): DGGITQSPKYLFRKEGQNVTLSCEQNLNHDAMYWYRQDPGQGLRLIYYSQIVNDFQKGDIAEGYSVSREKKESFPLTVTSAQKNPTAFYLCASSHRGRVTEAFFGQGTRLTVV.

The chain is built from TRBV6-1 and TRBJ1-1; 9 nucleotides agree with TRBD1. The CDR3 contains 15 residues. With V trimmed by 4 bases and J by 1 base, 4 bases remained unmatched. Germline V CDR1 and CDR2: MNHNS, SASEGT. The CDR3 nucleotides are TGTGCCAGCAGTGTTCGACAGGGGGGGAACACTGAAGCTTTCTTT. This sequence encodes CASSVRQGGNTEAFF.

The CDR3: CSVERGNEQFF. CDR3 nucleotide sequence: TGCAGCGTTGAAAGGGGGAATGAGCAGTTCTTC. This sequence joins TRBV29-1 and TRBJ2-1; TRBD1 is a possible D gene (6 bases). Germline V CDR1 and CDR2: SQVTM, ANQGSEA. Trimming took 2 bases from V and 7 from J, leaving 6 bases between them. The CDR3 contains 11 residues.

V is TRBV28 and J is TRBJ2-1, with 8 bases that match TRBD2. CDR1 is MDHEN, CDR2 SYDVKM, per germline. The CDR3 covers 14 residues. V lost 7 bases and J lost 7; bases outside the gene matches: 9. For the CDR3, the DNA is TGTGCCAGCATCTTAGGGACTAGTCGGAATGAGCAGTTCTTC. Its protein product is CASILGTSRNEQFF.

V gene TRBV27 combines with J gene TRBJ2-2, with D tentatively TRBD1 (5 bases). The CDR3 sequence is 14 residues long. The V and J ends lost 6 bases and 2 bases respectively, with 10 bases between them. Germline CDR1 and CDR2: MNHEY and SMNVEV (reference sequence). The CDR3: CASRPQGNTGELFF. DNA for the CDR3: TGTGCCAGCAGGCCGCAGGGTAACACCGGGGAGCTGTTTTTT.

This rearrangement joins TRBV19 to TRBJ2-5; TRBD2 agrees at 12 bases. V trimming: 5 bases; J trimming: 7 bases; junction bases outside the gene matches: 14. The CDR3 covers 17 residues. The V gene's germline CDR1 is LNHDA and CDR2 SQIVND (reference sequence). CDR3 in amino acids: CASSPSLAGGRSATQYF. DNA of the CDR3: TGTGCCAGTAGTCCTTCACTAGCGGGAGGCAGGAGTGCGACCCAGTACTTC.